This T cell receptor beta chain was sequenced during a study of cytomegalovirus exposure and HLA in healthy donors. The primer mix had 60 Vbeta and 13 Jbeta primers. The repertoire was sequenced with immunoSEQ multiplex PCR; TCRdb's copy has only in-frame clones and lacks some. Counted here are around 190,000 clones, 79% occurring once; the ten biggest clones make up approximately 0.69%. Germline V gene sequence: CDR1 SGHNT, CDR2 YYREEE (reference sequence). CDR3 length: 16 amino acids. The V segment lost 4 bases and the J segment 2 bases; nucleotides outside the gene matches: 8. The origin of this receptor is a woman aged 40 to 49 in good health and CMV-seronegative. Sequencing was carried out using PBMCs. This sequence joins TRBV5-4 and TRBJ1-1, with 10 bases matching TRBD1. DNA for the CDR3: TGTGCCAGCAGCATACCCGGGACAGGGGATAACACTGAAGCTTTCTTT. It encodes CASSIPGTGDNTEAFF.